Below, one T cell receptor beta chain is given with its context. The data were produced by immunoSEQ multiplex PCR, yet TCRdb's version contains in-frame clones alone and is incomplete. The data contain about 94,000 clones, over 70% of them singletons. Germline V gene sequence: CDR1 LNHDA, CDR2 SQIVND (reference sequence). Losses at the gene ends were 5 bases for V and 6 bases for J; bases not matched to a gene: 8. This CDR3 contains 14 residues. These data are taken from a study of blood T cell repertoires in COVID-19. About the research overall: Sites in the United States, Italy and Spain provided acute and convalescent COVID-19 samples. T cells, B-cell-depleted T cells, or PBMCs provided the cDNA or gDNA that served as material.

The V gene is TRBV19, the J gene TRBJ1-2; 8 nucleotides agree with TRBD1. Material for sequencing was peripheral blood. The TCR originated in a human donor in a cohort sampled during active COVID-19. The CDR3 nucleotides read TGTGCCAGTAGTTCTCGGACAGGGAGGAATGGCTACACCTTC. This gives the protein CASSSRTGRNGYTF.